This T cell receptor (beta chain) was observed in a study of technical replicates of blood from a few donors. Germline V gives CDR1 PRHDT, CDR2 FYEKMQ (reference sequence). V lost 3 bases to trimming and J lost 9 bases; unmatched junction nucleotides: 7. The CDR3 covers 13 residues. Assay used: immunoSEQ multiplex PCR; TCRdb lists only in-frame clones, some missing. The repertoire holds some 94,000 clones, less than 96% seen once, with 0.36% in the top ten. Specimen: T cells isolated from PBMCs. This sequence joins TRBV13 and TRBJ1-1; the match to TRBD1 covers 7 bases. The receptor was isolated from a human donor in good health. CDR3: CASSLGQGGKAFF. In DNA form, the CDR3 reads TGTGCCAGCAGCTTGGGGCAGGGGGGAAAAGCTTTCTTT.